This TCR beta chain was captured by sequencing in a study of CD8 T cells in Susac syndrome. The study, taken as a whole, reports: Acknowledgment was made by the study that its TCR sequencing and HLA analysis involved a relatively small number of individuals.

Of note for this clonotype: The antigen is unknown.

RNA amounts of about 0.5 to 1 ug underwent reverse transcription with random hexamers. Multiplex immunoSEQ PCR targeted 54 Vbeta and 13 Jbeta TCR beta segments. In TCRdb, the immunoSEQ multiplex PCR reads were re-called with MiXCR into one record per CDR3 protein. The table includes around 79,000 distinct CDR3 sequences, approximately 93% detected once. Germline CDR1 SGHVS, CDR2 FQNEAQ. With 5 bases removed from V and 4 bases from J, the gap between germline ends came to 12 bases. The CDR3 consists of 13 residues. Material: CD8+ T cells from PBMCs. The chain employs TRBV7-8 and TRBJ2-7; D is unclear. The receptor comes from a human donor with Susac syndrome. CDR3 in amino acids: CASSDGPLYEQYF. In DNA form, the CDR3 reads TGTGCCAGCAGCGACGGGCCCCTATACGAGCAGTACTTC.